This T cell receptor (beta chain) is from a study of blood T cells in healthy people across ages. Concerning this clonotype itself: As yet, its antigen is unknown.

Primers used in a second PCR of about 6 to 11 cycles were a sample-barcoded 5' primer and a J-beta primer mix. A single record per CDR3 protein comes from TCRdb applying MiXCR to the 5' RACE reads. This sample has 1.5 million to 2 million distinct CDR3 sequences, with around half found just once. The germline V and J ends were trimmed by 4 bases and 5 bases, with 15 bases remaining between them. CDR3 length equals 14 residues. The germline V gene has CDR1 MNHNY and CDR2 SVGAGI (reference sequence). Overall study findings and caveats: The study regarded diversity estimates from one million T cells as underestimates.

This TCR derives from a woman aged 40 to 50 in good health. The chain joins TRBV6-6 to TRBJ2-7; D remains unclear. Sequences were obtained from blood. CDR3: CASSLRPVWDEQYF. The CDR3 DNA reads TGTGCCAGCAGTTTACGTCCGGTCTGGGACGAGCAGTACTTC.